This entry lists 9 T cell receptor beta chains sequenced from one sample in a study of beta chain features in type 1 diabetes. The whole isolated RNA underwent reverse transcription, so sequencing captured expressed TCRB transcripts. This table comes from immunoSEQ multiplex PCR, and its TCRdb copy is limited to in-frame clones, with some not included. The sample consists of approximately 470,000 clones, around 30% of them appearing once. Sequencing input: naive CD4+ T cells from blood. Receptor source: a man aged 18 to 35 in good health.

In the case of this clone: The identical CDR3 is also encoded by other nucleotide sequences in the sample. The chain links TRBV10-3 to TRBJ2-5, with D maybe TRBD1 (5 bases). The CDR3 runs to 13 residues. Germline values: CDR1 ENHRY, CDR2 SYGVKD. V was shortened by 2 bases and J by 5 bases, with 9 bases between the two germline ends. The CDR3 loop reads CAISESPGETQYF. The DNA of the CDR3 is TGTGCCATCAGTGAGAGCCCAGGGGAGACCCAGTACTTC.

This chain joins TRBV29-1 and TRBJ1-5; D is unclear. Trimming pared 7 bases from V and 2 bases from J, leaving 12 bases between. This CDR3 region has 13 residues. Germline CDR1 SQVTM, CDR2 ANQGSEA. Here the CDR3 reads CSAKVLGNQPQHF. The CDR3 coding sequence is TGCAGCGCGAAGGTTTTAGGCAATCAGCCCCAGCATTTT.

As concerns this clone: In the same sample, other DNA sequences code for this CDR3. The chain couples TRBV10-3 to TRBJ2-1, with D possibly matching TRBD1 (5 bases). V was shortened by 0 bases and J by 7 bases, with 7 bases between the two germline ends. The CDR3 has 13 amino acids. Germline V gene lookup returns CDR1 ENHRY and CDR2 SYGVKD. The CDR3 coding sequence is TGTGCCATCAGTGAGTCTACAGGTAATGAGCAGTTCTTC. It specifies CAISESTGNEQFF.

The rearrangement joins TRBV30 to TRBJ2-2, with D tentatively TRBD2 (5 bases). The CDR3 covers 12 residues. CDR1 GTSNPN and CDR2 SVGIG come from the germline V gene (reference sequence). The V and J ends lost 2 bases and 5 bases respectively, with 6 bases between them. Here the CDR3 DNA reads TGTGCCTGGAGTCCGGGGACCGGGGAGCTGTTTTTT. Its protein is CAWSPGTGELFF. Filled out from reference TRBV30 and TRBJ2-2, the complete variable domain reads SQTIHQWPATLVQPVGSPLSLECTVEGTSNPNLYWYRQAAGRGLQLLFYSVGIGQISSEVPQNLSASRPQDRQFILSSKKLLLSDSGFYLCAWSPGTGELFFGEGSRLTVL.

With regard to this clone: Other DNA sequences of this sample code for an identical CDR3. This sequence joins TRBV9 and TRBJ1-1; the D is unclear. Germline V gives CDR1 SGDLS, CDR2 YYNGEE. This CDR3 is 13 amino acids long. V lost 2 bases to trimming and J lost 1 base, with 6 bases between them. The CDR3: CASSVQGNTEAFF. The CDR3 region has the DNA TGTGCCAGCAGCGTTCAAGGGAACACTGAAGCTTTCTTT.

V is TRBV2 and J is TRBJ2-3, with 12 bases lining up with TRBD2. This CDR3 comprises 14 residues. The V gene end was trimmed by 6 bases and the J gene end by 14 bases; junction bases not matched to a gene: 12. Germline V gives CDR1 SNHLY, CDR2 FYNNEI. The chain's CDR3 is CASRAPFTSGRMYF. The CDR3 DNA sequence: TGTGCCAGCAGAGCGCCTTTCACTAGCGGGAGGATGTATTTT.

CDR3 DNA sequence: TGCGCCAGCAGCCAAGATTCCTCGGGAAACAACTATGGCTACACCTTC. As protein: CASSQDSSGNNYGYTF. The J gene is TRBJ1-2, the V gene TRBV4-1; D unclear. The CDR3 extends over 16 amino acids. V was trimmed by 0 bases and J by 2 bases, leaving 13 bases between them. Germline CDR1 is MGHRA and CDR2 is YSYEKL.

The chain couples TRBV7-2 to TRBJ1-2; D ambiguous. Germline assignment: CDR1 SGHTA and CDR2 FQGNSA. The CDR3 runs 13 residues. Trimming took 0 bases from V and 4 from J, leaving 6 bases between them. The CDR3 nucleotides read TGTGCCAGCAGCTTAGCACAGCTCTATGGCTACACCTTC. Translation: CASSLAQLYGYTF.

This chain joins TRBV5-1 and TRBJ1-1, with 7 nucleotides matching TRBD1. V gave up 1 base and J gave up 8 bases; unmatched junction bases: 8. CDR3 length: 14 amino acids. From germline, CDR1 is SGHRS and CDR2 YFSETQ. The CDR3 nucleotides are TGCGCCAGCAGCTTGAGGGGGCAGAGCTACGAAGCTTTCTTT. Its translation: CASSLRGQSYEAFF. The variable domain in full, with the rest retrieved from reference TRBV5-1 and TRBJ1-1, is KAGVTQTPRYLIKTRGQQVTLSCSPISGHRSVSWYQQTPGQGLQFLFEYFSETQRNKGNFPGRFSGRQFSNSRSEMNVSTLELGDSALYLCASSLRGQSYEAFFGQGTRLTVV.